The 7 T cell receptor beta chains below come from one sample, sequenced in a study of brain T cells in children with intractable seizures. Sequencing was performed with immunoSEQ multiplex PCR; in TCRdb, only in-frame clones are kept and a portion is missing. The repertoire holds 60,000 to 85,000 clones, with roughly 91% as singletons. Specimen: peripheral blood, collected at surgery. The receptors shown here come from a boy in the first two years of life with tuberous sclerosis and intractable seizures.

The chain links TRBV7-9 to TRBJ1-2, with no clear D. The CDR3 has 15 residues. Per the germline V gene, CDR1 is SEHNR and CDR2 is FQNEAQ (reference sequence). V lost 1 base, J lost 8 bases, and 17 bases lay in between. The DNA of the CDR3 is TGTGCCAGCAGCTTAGAGGTCTCAGTGGTACGCGGCTACACCTTC. Protein sequence: CASSLEVSVVRGYTF.

The chain couples TRBV29-1 to TRBJ2-2; 7 nucleotides align to TRBD2. V gave up 6 bases and J gave up 1 base; unmatched junction bases: 5. This CDR3 is built from 14 residues. Per the germline V gene, CDR1 is SQVTM and CDR2 is ANQGSEA. The CDR3 region is CSVETSLNTGELFF. The DNA for the CDR3 is TGCAGCGTCGAGACTAGCCTGAACACCGGGGAGCTGTTTTTT.

This clone occurred once. The genes are TRBV27 and TRBJ2-3; D is unclear. The CDR3 runs 13 residues. Germline V gene sequence: CDR1 MNHEY, CDR2 SMNVEV (reference sequence). V gave up 1 base and J gave up 5 bases, with 7 bases separating them. This CDR3 reads CASSLYRRDTQYF. The CDR3 coding sequence is TGTGCCAGCAGTTTATATCGGAGAGATACGCAGTATTTT.

The gene calls are TRBV4-1 and TRBJ2-3, with 9 bases lining up with TRBD2. J lost 4 bases, V lost 3 bases, and 8 bases had no gene match. This CDR3 has 16 amino acids. Germline V gene sequence: CDR1 MGHRA, CDR2 YSYEKL. This CDR3 is CASSHGDQREADTQYF. The CDR3 coding sequence is TGCGCCAGCAGCCACGGGGACCAGCGGGAGGCAGATACGCAGTATTTT.

V gene TRBV5-1 combines with J gene TRBJ2-1; the D gene could be TRBD1 or TRBD2 (5 bases each). Germline V gene data show CDR1 as SGHRS and CDR2 as YFSETQ. V lost 4 bases and J lost 1, with 6 bases in between. This CDR3 region has 13 residues. DNA of the CDR3: TGCGCCAGCAGCGGGGGATCCTACAATGAGCAGTTCTTC. This codes for CASSGGSYNEQFF.

The chain couples TRBV19 to TRBJ2-1; 9 positions match TRBD2. After removal of 3 bases from V and 9 bases from J, the junction contained 9 bases not matched to a gene. The germline V gene has CDR1 LNHDA and CDR2 SQIVND (reference sequence). The CDR3 has 15 amino acids. The CDR3 loop reads CASSIGRGLALEQFF. In nucleotides, the CDR3 is TGTGCCAGTAGTATCGGCAGGGGACTAGCCCTTGAGCAGTTCTTC.

This clone appeared a single time. The identical CDR3 is also encoded by other nucleotide sequences in the sample. J is TRBJ2-7 and V is TRBV7-9; 7 bases are shared with TRBD1. V trimming: 5 bases; J trimming: 2 bases; junction bases outside the gene matches: 6. CDR3 length: 14 residues. Per germline, CDR1 SEHNR and CDR2 FQNEAQ (reference sequence). The CDR3 DNA sequence: TGTGCCAGCAGCAGCCGGGACAGAACCTACGAGCAGTACTTC. It is translated as CASSSRDRTYEQYF.